One T cell receptor beta chain is described in this entry. The antigen is unknown. These data originate in a study of CD8 T cells in ankylosing spondylitis. Whole-study results and caveats: A CD8+ phenotype characterized the disease-linked clones, which were relatively rare in peripheral blood. The authors reported significant enrichment of disease-linked clones in matched ankylosing spondylitis synovial fluid.

Library preparation for TCR beta used quantitative 5'-RACE with molecular barcodes. A single record per CDR3 protein comes from TCRdb applying MiXCR to the 5' RACE reads. The repertoire holds 300,000 to 350,000 distinct CDR3 sequences, with roughly 15% as singletons. Trimming at V came to 0 bases and at J to 5 bases, leaving 9 bases not matched to a gene. This CDR3 contains 16 residues. Germline V CDR1 and CDR2: SGHRS, YFSETQ. The receptor comes from a male donor with ankylosing spondylitis or in good health (not recorded which). Sequences were obtained from blood, either unsorted or a sorted T cell fraction (not recorded which). The genes are TRBV5-1 and TRBJ1-1, with TRBD1 matching over 8 bases. CDR3 in DNA: TGCGCCAGCAGCTTGGGTACAGGGGGAGGACGGACTGAAGCTTTCTTT. The encoded protein is CASSLGTGGGRTEAFF.